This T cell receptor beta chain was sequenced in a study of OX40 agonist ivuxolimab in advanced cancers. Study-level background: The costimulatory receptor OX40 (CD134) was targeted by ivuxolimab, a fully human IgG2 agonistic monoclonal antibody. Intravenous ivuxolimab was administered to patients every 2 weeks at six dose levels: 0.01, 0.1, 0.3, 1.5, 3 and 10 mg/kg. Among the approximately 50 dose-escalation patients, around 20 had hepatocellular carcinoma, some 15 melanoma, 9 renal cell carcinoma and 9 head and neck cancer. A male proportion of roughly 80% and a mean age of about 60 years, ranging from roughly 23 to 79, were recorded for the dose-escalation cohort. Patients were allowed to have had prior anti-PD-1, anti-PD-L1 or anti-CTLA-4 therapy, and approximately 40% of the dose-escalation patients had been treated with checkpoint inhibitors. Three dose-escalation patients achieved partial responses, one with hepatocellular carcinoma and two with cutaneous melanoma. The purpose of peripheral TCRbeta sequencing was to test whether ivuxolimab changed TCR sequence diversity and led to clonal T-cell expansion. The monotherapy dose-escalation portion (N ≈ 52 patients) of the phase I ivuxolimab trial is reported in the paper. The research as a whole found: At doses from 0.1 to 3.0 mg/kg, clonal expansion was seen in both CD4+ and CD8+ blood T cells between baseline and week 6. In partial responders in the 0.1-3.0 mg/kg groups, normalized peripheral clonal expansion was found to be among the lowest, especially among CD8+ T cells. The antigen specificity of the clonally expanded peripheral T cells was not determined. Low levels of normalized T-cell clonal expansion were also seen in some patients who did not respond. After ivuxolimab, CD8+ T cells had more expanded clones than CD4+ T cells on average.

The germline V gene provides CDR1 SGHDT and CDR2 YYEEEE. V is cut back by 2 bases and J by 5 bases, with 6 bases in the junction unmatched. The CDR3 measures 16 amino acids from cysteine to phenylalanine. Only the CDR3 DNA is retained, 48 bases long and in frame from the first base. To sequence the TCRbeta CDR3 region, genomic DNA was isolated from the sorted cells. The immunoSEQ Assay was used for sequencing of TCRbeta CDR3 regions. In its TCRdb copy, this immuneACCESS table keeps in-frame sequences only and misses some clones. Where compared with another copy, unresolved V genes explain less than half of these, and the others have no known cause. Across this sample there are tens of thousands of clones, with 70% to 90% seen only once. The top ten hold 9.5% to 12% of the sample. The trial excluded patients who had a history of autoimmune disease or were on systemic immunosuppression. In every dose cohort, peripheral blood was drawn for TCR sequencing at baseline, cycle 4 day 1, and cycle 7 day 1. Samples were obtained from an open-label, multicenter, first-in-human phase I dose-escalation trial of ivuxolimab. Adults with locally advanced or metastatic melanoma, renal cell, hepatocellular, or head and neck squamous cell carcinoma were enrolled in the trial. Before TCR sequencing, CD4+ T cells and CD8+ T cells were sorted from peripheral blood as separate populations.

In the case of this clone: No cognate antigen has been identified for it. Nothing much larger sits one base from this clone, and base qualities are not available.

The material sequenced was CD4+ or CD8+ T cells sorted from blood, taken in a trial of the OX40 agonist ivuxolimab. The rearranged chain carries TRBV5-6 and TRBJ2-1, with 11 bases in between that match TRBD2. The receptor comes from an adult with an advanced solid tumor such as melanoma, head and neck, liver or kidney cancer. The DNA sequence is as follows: TGTGCCAGCAGCTTCGTTCCACTAGCGGGGGACAATGAGCAGTTCTTC. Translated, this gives CASSFVPLAGDNEQFF.